What follows are 24 T cell receptor beta chains derived from one specimen sequenced in a study of blood T cell repertoires in COVID-19. Sequencing was performed with immunoSEQ multiplex PCR; in TCRdb, only in-frame clones are kept and a portion is missing. The data show some 230,000 clones, roughly 90% seen once. Source material: peripheral blood. Every receptor here comes from a man aged 25-45 years who had recovered from COVID-19.

This chain connects TRBV30 to TRBJ2-1; no clear D gene. The CDR3 is 12 residues long. The V gene's germline CDR1 is GTSNPN and CDR2 SVGIG (reference sequence). The V and J ends lost 4 bases and 0 bases respectively, with 4 bases between them. The CDR3 sequence: CAWTFSYNEQFF. The CDR3 nucleotides read TGTGCCTGGACTTTCTCCTACAATGAGCAGTTCTTC.

This chain uses TRBV13 with TRBJ1-1, with D perhaps TRBD1 (5 bases). The CDR3 loop spans 15 amino acids. V lost 4 bases to trimming and J lost 13 bases, with 25 bases between them. Germline V gene sequence: CDR1 PRHDT, CDR2 FYEKMQ (reference sequence). CDR3 loop: CASSSMGPGRVYGFF. CDR3 DNA: TGTGCCAGCAGCTCAATGGGGCCCGGGCGCGTGTATGGTTTCTTT. The full variable domain, with the rest looked up from reference TRBV13 and TRBJ1-1, is AAGVIQSPRHLIKEKRETATLKCYPIPRHDTVYWYQQGPGQDPQFLISFYEKMQSDKGSIPDRFSAQQFSDYHSELNMSSLELGDSALYFCASSSMGPGRVYGFFGQGTRLTVV.

The chain couples TRBV6-5 to TRBJ2-2, with 7 positions matching TRBD2. This CDR3 is 15 amino acids long. Trimming at V came to 8 bases and at J to 5 bases, leaving 11 bases not matched to a gene. CDR1 is MNHEY, CDR2 SVGAGI, per germline. CDR3 sequence reads: CASSSSGGFTGELFF. For the CDR3, the DNA is TGTGCCAGCTCGTCTAGCGGTGGGTTTACCGGGGAGCTGTTTTTT.

The chain links TRBV6-5 to TRBJ2-3; a possible D gene is TRBD2 (5 bases). V was pared by 8 bases and J by 3 bases, with 12 bases between. Per the germline V gene, CDR1 is MNHEY and CDR2 is SVGAGI. The CDR3 covers 13 residues. This chain's CDR3 is CASPRAVTDTQYF. CDR3 nucleotides: TGTGCCAGCCCGCGGGCGGTAACAGATACGCAGTATTTT.

This chain joins TRBV6-5 and TRBJ2-1, with D tentatively TRBD1 (6 bases). Germline CDR1 is MNHEY and CDR2 is SVGAGI. The CDR3 has 13 amino acids. Trimming shortened V by 6 bases and J by 8 bases, and 14 bases separated the two germline ends. CDR3 sequence: CASSLIQGHEQFF. CDR3 DNA: TGTGCCAGCAGCCTTATACAGGGCCATGAGCAGTTCTTC.

This chain links TRBV24-1 with TRBJ1-1; no clear D. Between the trimmed V and J ends, which lost 9 bases and 4 bases, there was a span of 14 bases. The CDR3 is 13 amino acids. Germline V gives CDR1 KGHDR, CDR2 SFDVKD. The CDR3 is CATRSGLATEAFF. In DNA form, the CDR3 reads TGTGCCACCCGATCGGGGTTAGCCACTGAAGCTTTCTTT.

The chain's CDR3 is CASSSRGAWEQYF. DNA for the CDR3: TGTGCCAGCAGCTCCCGGGGGGCGTGGGAGCAGTACTTC. V gene TRBV7-2 combines with J gene TRBJ2-7; D is possibly TRBD2 (7 bases). The CDR3 extends over 13 amino acids. In germline, CDR1 is SGHTA, CDR2 FQGNSA. V lost 4 bases, J lost 7 bases, and 14 bases lay in between.

The chain is built from TRBV6-2 or TRBV6-3 and TRBJ1-1; possible D gene TRBD1, 6 bases. This CDR3 contains 12 residues. V was shortened by 6 bases and J by 6 bases, with 11 bases between the two germline ends. Germline V gene sequence: CDR1 MNHEY, CDR2 SVGEGT. CDR3 in DNA: TGTGCCAGCAGCCCACAGGGATCTGAAGCTTTCTTT. Translation: CASSPQGSEAFF.

CDR3 region: CASSLTQGPSNQPQHF. In DNA, the CDR3 is TGTGCCAGCAGCCTCACACAGGGTCCGAGCAATCAGCCCCAGCATTTT. This sequence joins TRBV3-1 (or the pseudogene TRBV3-2) and TRBJ1-5, with a tentative D call TRBD1 (6 bases). Trimming took off 4 bases at V and 1 base at J, with 14 bases between the two ends. Germline V gene sequence: CDR1 LGHDT, CDR2 YNNKEL (reference sequence). The CDR3 is made up of 16 amino acids.

The chain joins TRBV25-1 to TRBJ1-6; tentatively, D is TRBD1 (6 bases). The CDR3 runs to 13 residues. Trimming removed 10 bases at V and 9 bases at J, with 16 bases between. The V gene's germline CDR1 is MGHDK and CDR2 SYGVNS. This chain's CDR3 is CATNPGGGSPLHF. CDR3 DNA sequence: TGTGCCACCAACCCGGGAGGGGGTTCACCCCTCCACTTT.

V usage is TRBV6-4 and J usage is TRBJ2-3; 8 nucleotides align to TRBD1. The CDR3 contains 17 residues. Trimming took 4 bases from V and 4 from J; bases not matched to a gene: 13. Germline assignment: CDR1 MRHNA and CDR2 SNTAGT. CDR3 coding DNA: TGTGCCAGCAGTGCGCTAGGGACAGGACGTCGTGCAGATACGCAGTATTTT. Translated, it gives CASSALGTGRRADTQYF.

This rearrangement joins TRBV11-3 to TRBJ2-3, with TRBD1 as a possible D gene (6 bases). The CDR3 totals 13 residues. From germline, CDR1 is SGHNT and CDR2 YENEEA. V dropped 5 bases and J dropped 8 bases, with 14 bases sitting between them. The CDR3 is CASSGAGVGTQYF. DNA of the CDR3: TGTGCCAGCAGCGGTGCAGGGGTGGGTACGCAGTATTTT.

J is TRBJ1-1 and V is TRBV5-6, with D tentatively TRBD1 (5 bases). Germline assignment: CDR1 SGHDT and CDR2 YYEEEE. The CDR3 length is 14 residues. V gave up 4 bases and J gave up 8 bases, with 18 bases separating them. The CDR3 loop is CASSPLSGGVEAFF. CDR3 sequence (DNA): TGTGCCAGCAGCCCGTTATCTGGGGGGGTAGAAGCTTTCTTT. The complete variable domain, with remaining parts taken from reference TRBV5-6 and TRBJ1-1, reads DAGVTQSPTHLIKTRGQQVTLRCSPKSGHDTVSWYQQALGQGPQFIFQYYEEEERQRGNFPDRFSGHQFPNYSSELNVNALLLGDSALYLCASSPLSGGVEAFFGQGTRLTVV.

The rearrangement joins TRBV5-6 to TRBJ1-4; D possibly corresponds to TRBD1 (6 bases). Trimming shortened V by 0 bases and J by 13 bases, and 13 bases separated the two germline ends. The V gene's germline CDR1 is SGHDT and CDR2 YYEEEE. The CDR3 covers 13 residues. DNA of the CDR3: TGTGCCAGCAGCTTGGAGGCAGGGGAGCGACTGTTTTTT. It specifies CASSLEAGERLFF.

V is TRBV4-1 and J is TRBJ1-5; D gene ambiguous. The CDR3 runs 18 residues. V shed 0 bases and J shed 4 bases, with 19 bases lying between them. The V gene's germline CDR1 is MGHRA and CDR2 YSYEKL. CDR3 sequence (DNA): TGCGCCAGCAGCCAAGATAAGAGGGAAGGGAAGCTGAATCAGCCCCAGCATTTT. The encoded protein is CASSQDKREGKLNQPQHF.

The rearrangement joins TRBV5-1 to TRBJ2-1; D is perhaps TRBD2 (5 bases). CDR1 is SGHRS, CDR2 YFSETQ, per germline. CDR3 length: 13 residues. V lost 2 bases and J 6 bases, leaving 9 bases between the germline ends. As DNA, the CDR3 is TGCGCCAGCAGCTTATATCGGGGCAATGAGCAGTTCTTC. As protein: CASSLYRGNEQFF.

This clone has just one count. The chain carries TRBV19 and TRBJ1-1; TRBD1 agrees at 8 bases. Germline V gene lookup returns CDR1 LNHDA and CDR2 SQIVND (reference sequence). The CDR3 consists of 14 residues. V lost 9 bases and J lost 1; bases outside the gene matches: 7. The CDR3 nucleotides read TGTGCCAGCACTTCAGGGGGCAGGAACACTGAAGCTTTCTTT. It yields the protein CASTSGGRNTEAFF. Supplemented by reference TRBV19 and TRBJ1-1, the full variable domain reads DGGITQSPKYLFRKEGQNVTLSCEQNLNHDAMYWYRQDPGQGLRLIYYSQIVNDFQKGDIAEGYSVSREKKESFPLTVTSAQKNPTAFYLCASTSGGRNTEAFFGQGTRLTVV.

J is TRBJ2-3 and V is TRBV2; D is possibly TRBD1 (8 bases). Deletions cut 11 bases from V and 5 bases from J, with 23 bases between. The germline V gene encodes CDR1 SNHLY and CDR2 FYNNEI. CDR3 length equals 15 residues. In nucleotides, the CDR3 is TGTGCCCGAACGCAACAGGGGGGGATCAGAGATACGCAGTATTTT. It translates to CARTQQGGIRDTQYF.

In regard to this clone: A junction end diverges from the germline sequence, so it may reflect a read error. V usage is TRBV24-1 and J usage is TRBJ1-5; 7 bases are shared with TRBD1. CDR1 and CDR2 (germline): KGHDR, SFDVKD. The CDR3 spans 16 residues. The CDR3 nucleotides read TGTGCCACCAGTGACGCCGGGAGGGGGCGCAACCAGCCCCAGCATTTT. Translation: CATSDAGRGRNQPQHF.

The chain employs TRBV9 and TRBJ1-1, with D possibly matching TRBD1 (6 bases). Deletions cut 0 bases from V and 7 bases from J, with 10 bases between. From germline, CDR1 is SGDLS and CDR2 YYNGEE. The CDR3 totals 13 residues. The chain's CDR3 is CASSVEGQNEAFF. CDR3 DNA sequence: TGTGCCAGCAGCGTAGAAGGACAGAATGAAGCTTTCTTT.

The chain links TRBV28 to TRBJ2-7; TRBD1 is a possible D gene (6 bases). Germline lookup yields CDR1 MDHEN and CDR2 SYDVKM. The CDR3 spans 11 residues. Trimming took off 4 bases at V and 6 bases at J, with 7 bases between the two ends. For the CDR3, the DNA is TGTGCCAGCAGTTCACAGGGCGAGCAGTACTTC. It encodes CASSSQGEQYF.

The rearrangement joins TRBV4-1 to TRBJ2-1; TRBD1 matches 10 bases. Germline CDR1 MGHRA, CDR2 YSYEKL. V trimming: 3 bases; J trimming: 0 bases; junction bases outside the gene matches: 8. The CDR3 spans 18 residues. CDR3 residues: CASSHPPGQGSSYNEQFF. As DNA, the CDR3 is TGCGCCAGCAGCCACCCTCCGGGACAGGGGAGCTCCTACAATGAGCAGTTCTTC.

The chain uses TRBV19 and TRBJ2-7, with D tentatively TRBD1 (6 bases). Looked up from germline, CDR1 is LNHDA and CDR2 is SQIVND (reference sequence). Trimming removed 4 bases from V and 2 bases from J, with 9 bases in between. This CDR3 is 13 amino acids long. The DNA for the CDR3 is TGTGCCAGTAGTACCGGACAGACCTACGAGCAGTACTTC. The encoded protein is CASSTGQTYEQYF.

This clone showed up just once. The gene calls are TRBV30 and TRBJ2-3, with 8 bases aligning to TRBD2. Per the germline V gene, CDR1 is GTSNPN and CDR2 is SVGIG (reference sequence). Trimming at V came to 3 bases and at J to 4 bases, leaving 6 bases not matched to a gene. The CDR3 is 14 residues long. The CDR3 nucleotides are TGTGCCTGGAGCTCGGGACTAGGGGCAGATACGCAGTATTTT. Encoded protein: CAWSSGLGADTQYF.